These 9 T cell receptor beta chains came from one sample sequenced in a study of OX40 agonist ivuxolimab in advanced cancers. The assay was immunoSEQ multiplex PCR, and TCRdb's table has in-frame clones only and misses some. The sample gives some 48,000 clones, around nine tenths of which show up once; around 6.7% is in the top ten. The starting material was CD4+ or CD8+ T cells sorted from blood, obtained in a trial of the OX40 agonist ivuxolimab. The receptors derive from an adult with an advanced solid tumor such as melanoma, head and neck, liver or kidney cancer.

The V and J genes are TRBV28 and TRBJ1-5, with 9 bases that match TRBD1. Per germline, CDR1 MDHEN and CDR2 SYDVKM. The CDR3 runs 15 residues. J lost 7 bases, V lost 1 base, and 5 bases had no gene match. CDR3 amino acids: CASSLLQGAGQPQHF. The CDR3 nucleotides are TGTGCCAGCAGTTTATTACAGGGGGCAGGGCAGCCCCAGCATTTT.

The chain carries TRBV30 and TRBJ1-1; D unresolved. Germline V gene data show CDR1 as GTSNPN and CDR2 as SVGIG (reference sequence). CDR3 length: 14 amino acids. V was pared by 1 base and J by 0 bases, with 9 bases between. The CDR3: CAWSELVMNTEAFF. CDR3 sequence (DNA): TGTGCCTGGAGTGAGCTCGTAATGAACACTGAAGCTTTCTTT.

A single count supports this clone. The chain has TRBV5-6 and TRBJ2-3; maybe TRBD1 (6 bases). CDR1 and CDR2 from the germline V gene are SGHDT and YYEEEE. The V and J ends lost 0 bases and 0 bases respectively, with 11 bases between them. The CDR3 covers 16 residues. The CDR3 spells CASSLADRSSTDTQYF. As DNA, the CDR3 is TGTGCCAGCAGCTTGGCTGACAGGTCTAGCACAGATACGCAGTATTTT. The full variable domain, in which reference TRBV5-6 and TRBJ2-3 provide the parts outside the CDR3, is DAGVTQSPTHLIKTRGQQVTLRCSPKSGHDTVSWYQQALGQGPQFIFQYYEEEERQRGNFPDRFSGHQFPNYSSELNVNALLLGDSALYLCASSLADRSSTDTQYFGPGTRLTVL.

CDR3 nucleotide sequence: TGTGCCAGCAGCTCCCTAGCGGGGGGTTTTGGAGATACGCAGTATTTT. Translation gives CASSSLAGGFGDTQYF. V is TRBV5-6 and J is TRBJ2-3; 11 bases fit TRBD2. The CDR3 totals 16 residues. After removal of 3 bases from V and 5 bases from J, the junction contained 8 bases not matched to a gene. In germline, CDR1 is SGHDT, CDR2 YYEEEE.

As DNA, the CDR3 is TGTGCCAGCAGCTCAACAGGGGGGGGCACTGAAGCTTTCTTT. This gives the protein CASSSTGGGTEAFF. The chain links TRBV6-5 to TRBJ1-1, with TRBD1 matching over 8 bases. The length of the CDR3 is 14 residues. CDR1 is MNHEY and CDR2 is SVGAGI in the germline V gene. V was pared by 6 bases and J by 4 bases, with 7 bases of the junction left unmatched.

This chain links TRBV19 with TRBJ1-1; D may be TRBD1 (5 bases). The V end lost 2 bases, the J end lost 5 bases, and 12 bases lay between the germline ends. CDR3 length: 14 amino acids. Germline-derived CDR1 and CDR2 are LNHDA and SQIVND (reference sequence). The DNA for the CDR3 is TGTGCCAGTAGTATACCGGCAGGGAGTACTGAAGCTTTCTTT. Encoded protein: CASSIPAGSTEAFF.

The CDR3 bases are TGTGCCAGCAGCTTTCTCCTCAGGTCGGAGCAGTTCTTC. It translates to CASSFLLRSEQFF. This chain uses TRBV7-2 with TRBJ2-1; no reliable D call. The germline gives CDR1 SGHTA, CDR2 FQGNSA. The CDR3 length is 13 residues. The V end was cut by 3 bases, the J end by 10 bases, with 13 bases between.

This clone was detected a few times. The rearrangement uses TRBV7-9 and TRBJ1-2; no clear D. CDR1 SEHNR and CDR2 FQNEAQ come from the germline V gene (reference sequence). Trimming pared 3 bases from V and 8 bases from J, leaving 7 bases between. This CDR3 is 11 amino acids long. The DNA of the CDR3 is TGTGCCAGCAGCTTGTATAAAGGCTACACCTTC. Protein product: CASSLYKGYTF.

Concerning this clone: This sample includes further DNA sequences coding for the same CDR3. The V and J genes are TRBV5-6 and TRBJ2-5; the match to TRBD2 covers 8 bases. Germline V gene lookup returns CDR1 SGHDT and CDR2 YYEEEE. V dropped 0 bases and J dropped 5; count of bases not matched to a gene: 3. The CDR3 consists of 14 residues. CDR3 amino acids: CASSLAPGGETQYF. In DNA form, the CDR3 reads TGTGCCAGCAGCTTGGCCCCGGGAGGGGAGACCCAGTACTTC.